The clone carrying this TCR beta chain has a handful of counts. Its specificity is not known. TCRdb ran MiXCR on the 5' RACE reads and lists one entry per CDR3 protein. This sample has 200,000 to 300,000 distinct CDR3 sequences, with under 30% found just once. The sample is drawn from a study of CD8 T cells in ankylosing spondylitis. Overall study findings and caveats: Matched ankylosing spondylitis synovial fluid reportedly contained a significantly enriched population of disease-linked clones. Disease-linked clones proved CD8+ and comparatively uncommon in peripheral blood. Typical of ankylosing spondylitis blood, it appeared, was a TCR beta motif of under 10 highly homologous variants.

The CDR3 is 16 amino acids. Germline V gene data show CDR1 as DFQATT and CDR2 as SNEGSKA (reference sequence). J lost 6 bases, V lost 6 bases, and 18 bases had no gene match. The receptor was isolated from a male donor with ankylosing spondylitis or in good health (not recorded which). V gene TRBV20-1 combines with J gene TRBJ2-3, with TRBD2 identical over 7 bases. The sequenced sample consisted of blood, either unsorted or a sorted T cell fraction (not recorded which). The CDR3 coding sequence is TGCAGTGCGGGAGGGGCTCTTACAACCTTGCAGGATACGCAGTATTTT. It codes for CSAGGALTTLQDTQYF.